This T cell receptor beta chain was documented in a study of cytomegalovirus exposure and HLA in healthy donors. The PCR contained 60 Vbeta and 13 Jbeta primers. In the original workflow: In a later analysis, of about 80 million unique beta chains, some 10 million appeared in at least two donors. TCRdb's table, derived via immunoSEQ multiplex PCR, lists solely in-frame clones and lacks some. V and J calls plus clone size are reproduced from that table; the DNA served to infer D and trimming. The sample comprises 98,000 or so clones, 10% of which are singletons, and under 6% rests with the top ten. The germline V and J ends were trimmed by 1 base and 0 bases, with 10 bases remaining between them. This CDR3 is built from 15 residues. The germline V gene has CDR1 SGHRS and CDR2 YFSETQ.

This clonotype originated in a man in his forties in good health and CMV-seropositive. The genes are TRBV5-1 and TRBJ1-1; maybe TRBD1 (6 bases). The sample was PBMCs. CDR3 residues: CASSLQGFMNTEAFF. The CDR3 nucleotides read TGCGCCAGCAGCTTGCAGGGGTTCATGAACACTGAAGCTTTCTTT.